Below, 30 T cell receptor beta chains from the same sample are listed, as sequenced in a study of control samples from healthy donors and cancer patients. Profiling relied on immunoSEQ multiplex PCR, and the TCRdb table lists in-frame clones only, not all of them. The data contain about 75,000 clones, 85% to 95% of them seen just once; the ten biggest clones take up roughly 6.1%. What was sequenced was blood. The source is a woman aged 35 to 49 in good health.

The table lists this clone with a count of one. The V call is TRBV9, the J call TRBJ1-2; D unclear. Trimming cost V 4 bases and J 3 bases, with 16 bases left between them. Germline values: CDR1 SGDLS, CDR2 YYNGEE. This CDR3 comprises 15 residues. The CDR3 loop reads CASSPRPDSYYGYTF. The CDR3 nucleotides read TGTGCCAGCAGCCCGCGGCCAGACTCATACTATGGCTACACCTTC. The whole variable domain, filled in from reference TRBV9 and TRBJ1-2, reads DSGVTQTPKHLITATGQRVTLRCSPRSGDLSVYWYQQSLDQGLQFLIQYYNGEERAKGNILERFSAQQFPDLHSELNLSSLELGDSALYFCASSPRPDSYYGYTFGSGTRLTVV.

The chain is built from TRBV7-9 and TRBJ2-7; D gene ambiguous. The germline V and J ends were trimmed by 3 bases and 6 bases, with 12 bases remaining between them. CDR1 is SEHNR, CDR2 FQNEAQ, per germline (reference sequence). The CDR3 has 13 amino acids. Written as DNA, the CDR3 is TGTGCCAGCAGCTTGGCGCCCGCCGCCGAGCAGTACTTC. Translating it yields CASSLAPAAEQYF. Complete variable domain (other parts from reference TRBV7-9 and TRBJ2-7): DTGVSQNPRHKITKRGQNVTFRCDPISEHNRLYWYRQTLGQGPEFLTYFQNEAQLEKSRLLSDRFSAERPKGSFSTLEIQRTEQGDSAMYLCASSLAPAAEQYFGPGTRLTVT.

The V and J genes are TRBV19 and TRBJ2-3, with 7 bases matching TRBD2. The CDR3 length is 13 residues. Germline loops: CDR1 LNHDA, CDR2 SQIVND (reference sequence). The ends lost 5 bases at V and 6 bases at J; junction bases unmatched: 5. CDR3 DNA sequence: TGTGCCAGTAGTTGGGCGGGGGAGGATACGCAGTATTTT. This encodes CASSWAGEDTQYF.

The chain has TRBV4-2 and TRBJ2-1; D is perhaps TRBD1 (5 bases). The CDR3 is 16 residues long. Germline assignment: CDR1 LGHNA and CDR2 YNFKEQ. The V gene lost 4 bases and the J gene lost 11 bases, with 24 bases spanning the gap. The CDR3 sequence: CASSLQLDLIQVQQFF. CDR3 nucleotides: TGTGCCAGCAGCCTCCAACTGGACCTGATACAGGTCCAGCAGTTCTTC.

CDR3 DNA sequence: TGTGCCTGGACGATTGCGGGAGCCGAGCAGTACTTC. Protein sequence: CAWTIAGAEQYF. The rearrangement links TRBV30 to TRBJ2-7; 7 bases map to TRBD2. CDR3 length equals 12 residues. The V and J ends lost 4 bases and 6 bases, in that order; junction bases with no gene match: 6. CDR1 and CDR2 (germline): GTSNPN, SVGIG (reference sequence).

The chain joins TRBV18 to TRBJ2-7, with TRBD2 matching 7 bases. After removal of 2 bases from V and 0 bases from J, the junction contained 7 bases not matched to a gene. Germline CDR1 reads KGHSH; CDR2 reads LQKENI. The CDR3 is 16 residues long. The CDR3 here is CASSPKSGGVSYEQYF. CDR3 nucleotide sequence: TGTGCCAGCTCACCAAAGTCGGGGGGTGTCTCCTACGAGCAGTACTTC.

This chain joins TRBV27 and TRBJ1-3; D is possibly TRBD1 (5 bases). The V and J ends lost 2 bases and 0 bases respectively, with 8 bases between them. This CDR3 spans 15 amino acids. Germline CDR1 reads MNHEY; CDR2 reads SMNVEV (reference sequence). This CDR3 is CASSLRGTSGNTIYF. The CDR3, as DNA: TGTGCCAGCAGTTTAAGGGGTACCTCTGGAAACACCATATATTTT.

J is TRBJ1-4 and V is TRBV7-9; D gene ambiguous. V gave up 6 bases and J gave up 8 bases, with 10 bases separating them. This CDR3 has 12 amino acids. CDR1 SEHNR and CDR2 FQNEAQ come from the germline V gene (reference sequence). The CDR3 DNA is TGTGCCAGCAGGGGTTTAGAAGAAAAACTGTTTTTT. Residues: CASRGLEEKLFF.

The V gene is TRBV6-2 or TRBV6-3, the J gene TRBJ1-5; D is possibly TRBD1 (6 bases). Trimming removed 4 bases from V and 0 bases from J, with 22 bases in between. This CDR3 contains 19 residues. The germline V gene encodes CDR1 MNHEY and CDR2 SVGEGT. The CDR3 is CASSFTRGRVFISNQPQHF. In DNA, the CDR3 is TGTGCCAGCAGTTTCACCCGGGGGCGAGTATTCATTAGCAATCAGCCCCAGCATTTT.

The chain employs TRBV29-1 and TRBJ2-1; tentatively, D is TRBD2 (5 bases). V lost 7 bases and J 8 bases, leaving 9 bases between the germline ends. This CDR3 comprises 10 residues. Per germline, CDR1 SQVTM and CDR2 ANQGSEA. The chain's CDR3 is CSAVGDEQFF. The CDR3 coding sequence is TGCAGCGCGGTCGGGGATGAGCAGTTCTTC.

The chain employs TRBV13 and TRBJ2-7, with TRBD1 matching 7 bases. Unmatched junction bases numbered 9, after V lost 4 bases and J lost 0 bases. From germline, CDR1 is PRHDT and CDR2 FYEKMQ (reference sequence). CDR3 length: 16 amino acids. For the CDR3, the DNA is TGTGCCAGCAGCTCGCTGACAGGGCCAAGCTCCTACGAGCAGTACTTC. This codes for CASSSLTGPSSYEQYF.

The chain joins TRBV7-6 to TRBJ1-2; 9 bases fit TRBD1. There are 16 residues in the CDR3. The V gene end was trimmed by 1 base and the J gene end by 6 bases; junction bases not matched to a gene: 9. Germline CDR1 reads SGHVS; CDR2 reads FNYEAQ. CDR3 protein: CASSLVRNTGGDGYTF. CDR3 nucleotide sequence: TGTGCCAGCAGCTTAGTCCGGAATACAGGGGGCGATGGCTACACCTTC.

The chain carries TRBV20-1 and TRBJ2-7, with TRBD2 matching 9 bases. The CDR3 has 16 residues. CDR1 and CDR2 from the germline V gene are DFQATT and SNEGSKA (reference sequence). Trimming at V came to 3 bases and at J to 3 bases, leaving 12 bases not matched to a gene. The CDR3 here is CSASPSRLAAFYEQYF. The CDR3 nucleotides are TGCAGTGCTAGTCCCTCACGACTAGCGGCATTCTACGAGCAGTACTTC.

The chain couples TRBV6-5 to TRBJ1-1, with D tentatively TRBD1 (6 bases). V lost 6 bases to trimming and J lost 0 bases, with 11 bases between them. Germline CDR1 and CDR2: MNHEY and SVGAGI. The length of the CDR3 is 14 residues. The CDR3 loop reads CASSRGPLNTEAFF. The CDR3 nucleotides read TGTGCCAGCAGCCGGGGGCCCTTGAACACTGAAGCTTTCTTT.

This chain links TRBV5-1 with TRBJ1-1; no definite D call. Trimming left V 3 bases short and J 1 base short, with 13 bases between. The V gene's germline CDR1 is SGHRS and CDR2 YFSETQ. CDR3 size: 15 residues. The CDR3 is CASSSAEGRNTEAFF. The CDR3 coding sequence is TGCGCCAGCAGCTCCGCCGAGGGCCGGAACACTGAAGCTTTCTTT.

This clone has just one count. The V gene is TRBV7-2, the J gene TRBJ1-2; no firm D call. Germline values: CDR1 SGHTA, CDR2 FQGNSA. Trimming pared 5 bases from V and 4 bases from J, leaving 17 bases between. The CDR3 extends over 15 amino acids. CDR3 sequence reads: CASSTEGMVSYGYTF. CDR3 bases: TGTGCCAGCAGCACCGAAGGGATGGTCAGCTATGGCTACACCTTC.

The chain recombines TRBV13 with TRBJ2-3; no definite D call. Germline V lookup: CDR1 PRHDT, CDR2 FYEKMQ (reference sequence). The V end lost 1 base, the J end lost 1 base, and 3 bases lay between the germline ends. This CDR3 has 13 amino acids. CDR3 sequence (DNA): TGTGCCAGCAGCTTAGCAGGCACAGATACGCAGTATTTT. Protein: CASSLAGTDTQYF.

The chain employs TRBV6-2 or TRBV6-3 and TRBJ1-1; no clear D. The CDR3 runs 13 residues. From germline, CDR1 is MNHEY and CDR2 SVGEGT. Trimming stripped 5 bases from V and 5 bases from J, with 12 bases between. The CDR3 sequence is CASSQELYTEAFF. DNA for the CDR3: TGTGCCAGCAGTCAGGAACTTTATACTGAAGCTTTCTTT.

CDR3 residues: CASSLGGSYEQYF. The CDR3, as DNA: TGTGCCAGCAGCTTAGGGGGATCCTACGAGCAGTACTTC. The genes are TRBV11-1 and TRBJ2-7; D not resolved. The CDR3 totals 13 residues. Germline assignment: CDR1 SGHAT and CDR2 FQDESV (reference sequence). V shed 1 base and J shed 1 base, with 5 bases lying between them.

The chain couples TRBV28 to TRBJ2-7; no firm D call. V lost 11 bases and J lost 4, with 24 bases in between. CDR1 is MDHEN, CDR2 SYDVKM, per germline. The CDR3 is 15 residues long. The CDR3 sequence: CAAIGLGRSEYEQYF. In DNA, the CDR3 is TGTGCCGCGATAGGGCTAGGCAGGTCAGAGTACGAGCAGTACTTC.

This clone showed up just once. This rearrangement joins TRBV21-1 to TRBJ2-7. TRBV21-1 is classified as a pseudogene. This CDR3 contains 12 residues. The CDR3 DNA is TGTGCTACCAGGCGGTGGCCCTACGAGCAGTACTTC. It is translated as CATRRWPYEQYF.

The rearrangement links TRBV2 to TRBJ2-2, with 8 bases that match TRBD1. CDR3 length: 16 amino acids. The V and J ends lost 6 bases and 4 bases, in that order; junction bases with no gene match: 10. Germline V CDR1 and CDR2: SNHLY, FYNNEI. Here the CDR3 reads CASSADRERATGELFF. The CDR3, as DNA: TGTGCCAGCAGCGCGGACAGGGAACGGGCCACCGGGGAGCTGTTTTTT. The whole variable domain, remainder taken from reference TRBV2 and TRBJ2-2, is EPEVTQTPSHQVTQMGQEVILRCVPISNHLYFYWYRQILGQKVEFLVSFYNNEISEKSEIFDDQFSVERPDGSNFTLKIRSTKLEDSAMYFCASSADRERATGELFFGEGSRLTVL.

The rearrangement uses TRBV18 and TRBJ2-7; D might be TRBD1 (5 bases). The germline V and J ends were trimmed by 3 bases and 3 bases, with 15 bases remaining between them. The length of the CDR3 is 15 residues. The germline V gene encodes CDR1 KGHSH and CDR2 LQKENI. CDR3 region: CASSPTQGSGYEQYF. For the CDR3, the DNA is TGTGCCAGCTCACCTACCCAGGGTTCGGGCTACGAGCAGTACTTC.

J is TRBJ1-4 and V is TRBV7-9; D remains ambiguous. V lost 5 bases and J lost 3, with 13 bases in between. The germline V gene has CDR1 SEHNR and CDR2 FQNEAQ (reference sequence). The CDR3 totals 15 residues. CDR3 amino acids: CASSPTGSANEKLFF. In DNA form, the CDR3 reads TGTGCCAGCAGCCCGACGGGGTCGGCTAATGAAAAACTGTTTTTT.

The CDR3 is CASSLNRVLETQYF. DNA of the CDR3: TGTGCCAGCAGTCTGAACAGGGTCCTCGAGACCCAGTACTTC. The chain carries TRBV6-5 and TRBJ2-5, with D maybe TRBD1 (6 bases). This CDR3 region has 14 residues. Germline V gives CDR1 MNHEY, CDR2 SVGAGI. Trimming took 5 bases from V and 5 from J, leaving 15 bases between them.

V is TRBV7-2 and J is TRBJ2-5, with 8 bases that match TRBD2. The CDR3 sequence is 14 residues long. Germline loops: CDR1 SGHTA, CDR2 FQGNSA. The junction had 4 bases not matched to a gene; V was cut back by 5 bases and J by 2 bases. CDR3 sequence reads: CASSRGGRQETQYF. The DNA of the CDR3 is TGTGCCAGCAGCCGGGGGGGGCGGCAAGAGACCCAGTACTTC.

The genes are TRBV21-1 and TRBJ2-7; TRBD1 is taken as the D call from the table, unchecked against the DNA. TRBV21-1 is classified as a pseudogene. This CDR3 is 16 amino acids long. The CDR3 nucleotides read TGTGCCAGCAGCAACAGAGGCGGGGACAGCACCTACGAGCAGTACTTC. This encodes CASSNRGGDSTYEQYF.

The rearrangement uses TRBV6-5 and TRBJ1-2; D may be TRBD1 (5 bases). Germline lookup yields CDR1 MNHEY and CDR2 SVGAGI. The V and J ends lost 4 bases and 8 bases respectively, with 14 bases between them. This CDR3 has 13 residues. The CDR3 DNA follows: TGTGCCAGCAGTTCTGAGGGGTTTTTAGGCTACACCTTC. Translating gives CASSSEGFLGYTF.

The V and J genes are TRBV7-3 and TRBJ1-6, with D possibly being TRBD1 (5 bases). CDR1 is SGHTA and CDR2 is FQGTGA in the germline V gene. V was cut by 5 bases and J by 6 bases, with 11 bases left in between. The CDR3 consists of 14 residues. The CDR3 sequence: CASSRGSGNSPLHF. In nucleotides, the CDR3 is TGTGCCAGCAGCAGGGGTTCGGGTAATTCACCCCTCCACTTT.

The CDR3 region has the DNA TGCAGCGTGCGGACAGTAGAAGCTTTCTTT. Its translation is CSVRTVEAFF. The chain combines TRBV29-1 with TRBJ1-1; the D gene is possibly TRBD1 (6 bases). Germline CDR1 and CDR2: SQVTM and ANQGSEA. Trimming stripped 6 bases from V and 8 bases from J, with 10 bases between. The CDR3 spans 10 residues. The variable domain in full, completed from reference TRBV29-1 and TRBJ1-1, reads SAVISQKPSRDICQRGTSLTIQCQVDSQVTMMFWYRQQPGQSLTLIATANQGSEATYESGFVIDKFPISRPNLTFSTLTVSNMSPEDSSIYLCSVRTVEAFFGQGTRLTVV.